The clone carrying this TCR beta chain was seen only a few times. The antigen is undetermined. This sample was included in a study of CD8 T cells in ankylosing spondylitis. Study-level points and caveats: Significant enrichment of disease-linked clones was reported in matched ankylosing spondylitis synovial fluid. Researchers report that disease-linked clones proved CD8+ and relatively rare in peripheral blood. A TCR beta motif of about eight highly homologous variants seemed to mark ankylosing spondylitis blood. A subset of motif variants has previously been described in the synovial fluid and blood of reactive arthritis.

Germline V gene lookup returns CDR1 KGHDR and CDR2 SFDVKD. CDR3 size: 13 residues. V lost 10 bases and J lost 5, with 16 bases in between. As the method for making TCR beta libraries, quantitative 5'-RACE with molecular barcodes was used. One entry per CDR3 protein results from TCRdb running MiXCR on the 5' RACE reads. This table has roughly 470,000 distinct CDR3 sequences, roughly a quarter appearing once. This TCR derives from a male donor with ankylosing spondylitis. Sequenced material: blood, either unsorted or a sorted T cell fraction (not recorded which). The V call is TRBV24-1, the J call TRBJ1-2; D unclear. The CDR3 DNA reads as TGTGCCACTCCATCGATACGAGGATATGGCTACACCTTC. It is translated as CATPSIRGYGYTF.